This entry concerns a single T cell receptor (beta chain). Its antigen remains unidentified. These data are taken from a study of cytomegalovirus exposure and HLA in healthy donors. Study-level findings and limits: The listing of roughly 160 TCR beta chains classed them as cytomegalovirus-associated. Fewer N-insertions (relative to the roughly 660-donor mean) were reportedly seen in an Asian-associated ancestry cluster in a later analysis. Reportedly, diagnosis of cytomegalovirus status by the classifier showed high specificity and sensitivity.

Researchers ran the PCR with 60 Vbeta and 13 Jbeta primers. Data came from immunoSEQ multiplex PCR; TCRdb stores just in-frame clones and leaves some out. This sample has a few hundred thousand clones, with roughly two thirds found just once. The CDR3 is 15 amino acids. Per the germline V gene, CDR1 is SGHAT and CDR2 is FQNNGV. Losses at the gene ends were 3 bases for V and 7 bases for J; bases not matched to a gene: 9. The clonotype originates from a female donor in good health and CMV-seronegative. What was sequenced was PBMCs. The chain employs TRBV11-2 and TRBJ2-5; TRBD2 agrees at 9 bases. The CDR3 region is CASSFLSGREGTQYF. The CDR3 DNA reads TGTGCCAGCAGCTTCCTTAGCGGGAGAGAGGGGACCCAGTACTTC.